The clone carrying this T cell receptor (beta chain) occurred once. The target antigen is unknown. This sample was included in a study of cytomegalovirus exposure and HLA in healthy donors. Findings and caveats of the study: Segments of the TCR beta V type were, in most cases, productive about 87% or about 30% of the time in an earlier analysis. The authors later found HLA-associated TCR beta chains more clonally expanded than equally common others. The analysis excluded some indistinguishable V segments, including TRBV6-2 and TRBV6-3.

Amplification used 60 Vbeta primers and 13 Jbeta primers. Generated by immunoSEQ multiplex PCR, the TCRdb table keeps only in-frame clones and is missing some. The repertoire holds approximately 140,000 clones, roughly 80% seen once, with about 13% in the top ten. Germline V lookup: CDR1 SNHLY, CDR2 FYNNEI. The V gene end was trimmed by 7 bases and the J gene end by 5 bases; junction bases not matched to a gene: 7. This CDR3 spans 14 amino acids. J is TRBJ2-3 and V is TRBV2, with 9 bases matching TRBD1. Input material: PBMCs. The TCR comes from a man in his forties in good health and CMV-seropositive. CDR3 protein: CASNLQGAGDTQYF. Written as DNA, the CDR3 is TGTGCCAGCAACCTACAGGGGGCCGGAGATACGCAGTATTTT.